A single T cell receptor beta chain is shown here with its context. The antigen remains undetermined. It may be a read error: a sequence one base away is much more abundant. Molecular barcoded adaptors covering alpha/delta and beta/gamma chains were used on 400 to 450 ng RNA. Via MiXCR, TCRdb re-called the reads, giving one row per CDR3 protein. The table records around 130,000 distinct CDR3 sequences, around 13% of them present only once. This record belongs to a study of read filtering for tumor transcriptome and immune sequencing. General study findings and limits: The sorted CD138-negative fraction was a mixed bone marrow immune population, not purified T cells.

The sequence came from a donor at least 40 years old with multiple myeloma. Material for sequencing was a population of CD138-negative cells sorted from bone marrow.

CDR3 DNA sequence: TGTGCCAGCAGTTGGGGAGAGTTAAATGAGCGGTTCTTC. Amino acids: CASSWGELNERFF. J is TRBJ2-1 and V is TRBV27; D might be TRBD2 (5 bases). CDR1 is MNHEY and CDR2 is SMNVEV in the germline V gene (reference sequence). The CDR3 loop spans 13 amino acids.